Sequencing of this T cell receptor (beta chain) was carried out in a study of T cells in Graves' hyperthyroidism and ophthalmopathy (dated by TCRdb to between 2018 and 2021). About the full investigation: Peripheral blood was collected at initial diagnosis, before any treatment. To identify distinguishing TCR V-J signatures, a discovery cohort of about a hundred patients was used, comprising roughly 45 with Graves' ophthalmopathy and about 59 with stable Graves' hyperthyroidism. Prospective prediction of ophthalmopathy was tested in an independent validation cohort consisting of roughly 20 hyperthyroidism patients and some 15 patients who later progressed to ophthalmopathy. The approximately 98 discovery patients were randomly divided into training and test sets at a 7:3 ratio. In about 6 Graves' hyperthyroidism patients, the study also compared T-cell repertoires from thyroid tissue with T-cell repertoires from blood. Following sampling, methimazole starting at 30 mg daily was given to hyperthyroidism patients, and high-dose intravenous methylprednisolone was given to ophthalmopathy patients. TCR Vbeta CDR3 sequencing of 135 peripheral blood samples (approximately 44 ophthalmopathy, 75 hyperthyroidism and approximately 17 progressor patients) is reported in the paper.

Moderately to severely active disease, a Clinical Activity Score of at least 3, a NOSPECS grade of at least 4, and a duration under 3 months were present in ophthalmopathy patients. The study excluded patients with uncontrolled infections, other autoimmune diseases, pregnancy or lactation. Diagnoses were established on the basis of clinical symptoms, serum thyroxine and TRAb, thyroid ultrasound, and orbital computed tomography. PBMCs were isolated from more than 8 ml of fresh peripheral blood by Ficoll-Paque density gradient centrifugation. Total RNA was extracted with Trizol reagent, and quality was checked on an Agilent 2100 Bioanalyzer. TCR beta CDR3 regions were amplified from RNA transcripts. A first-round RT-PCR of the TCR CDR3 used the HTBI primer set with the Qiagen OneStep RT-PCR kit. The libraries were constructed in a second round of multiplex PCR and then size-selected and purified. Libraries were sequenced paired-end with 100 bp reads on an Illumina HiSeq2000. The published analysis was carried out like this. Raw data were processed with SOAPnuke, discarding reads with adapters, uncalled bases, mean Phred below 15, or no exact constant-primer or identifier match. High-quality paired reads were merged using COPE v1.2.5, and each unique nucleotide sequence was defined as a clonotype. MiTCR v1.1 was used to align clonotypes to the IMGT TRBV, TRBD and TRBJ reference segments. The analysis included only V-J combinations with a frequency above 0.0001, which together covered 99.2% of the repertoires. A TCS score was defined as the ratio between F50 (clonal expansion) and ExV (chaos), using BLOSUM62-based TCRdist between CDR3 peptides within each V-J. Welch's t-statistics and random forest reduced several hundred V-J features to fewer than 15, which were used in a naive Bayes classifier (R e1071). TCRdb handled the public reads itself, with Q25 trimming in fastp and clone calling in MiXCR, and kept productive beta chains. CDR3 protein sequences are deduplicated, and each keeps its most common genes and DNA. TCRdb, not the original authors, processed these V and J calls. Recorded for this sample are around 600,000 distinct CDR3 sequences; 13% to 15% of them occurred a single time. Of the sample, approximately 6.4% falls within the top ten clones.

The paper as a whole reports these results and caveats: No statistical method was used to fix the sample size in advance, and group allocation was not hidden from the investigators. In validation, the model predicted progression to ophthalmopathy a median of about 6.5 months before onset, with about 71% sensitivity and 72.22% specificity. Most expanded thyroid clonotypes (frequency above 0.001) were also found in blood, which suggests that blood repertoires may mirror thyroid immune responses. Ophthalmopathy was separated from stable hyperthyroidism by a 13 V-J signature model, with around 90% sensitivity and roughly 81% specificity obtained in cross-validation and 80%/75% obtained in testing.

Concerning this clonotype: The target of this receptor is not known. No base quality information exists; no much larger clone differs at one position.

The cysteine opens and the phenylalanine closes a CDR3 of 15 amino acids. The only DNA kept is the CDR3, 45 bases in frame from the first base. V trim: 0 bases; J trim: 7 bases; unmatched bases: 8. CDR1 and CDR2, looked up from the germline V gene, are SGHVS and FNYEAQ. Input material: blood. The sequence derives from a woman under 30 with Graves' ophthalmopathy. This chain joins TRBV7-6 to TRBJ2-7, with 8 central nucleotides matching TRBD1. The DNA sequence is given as TGTGCCAGCAGCTTAGCCTTACAGGGGGTCGGTGAGCAGTACTTC. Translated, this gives CASSLALQGVGEQYF.